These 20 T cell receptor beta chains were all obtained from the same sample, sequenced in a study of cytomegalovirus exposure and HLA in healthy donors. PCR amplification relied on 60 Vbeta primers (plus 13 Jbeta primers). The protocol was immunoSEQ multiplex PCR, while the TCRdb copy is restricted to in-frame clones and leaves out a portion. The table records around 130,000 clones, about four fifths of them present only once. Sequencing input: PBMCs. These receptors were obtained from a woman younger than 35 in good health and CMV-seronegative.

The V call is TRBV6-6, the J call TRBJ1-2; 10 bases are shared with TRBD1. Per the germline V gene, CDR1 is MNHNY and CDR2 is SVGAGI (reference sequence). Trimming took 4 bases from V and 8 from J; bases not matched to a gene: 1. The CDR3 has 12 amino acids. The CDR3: CASSLTGGGYTF. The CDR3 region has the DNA TGTGCCAGCAGTTTGACAGGGGGCGGCTACACCTTC.

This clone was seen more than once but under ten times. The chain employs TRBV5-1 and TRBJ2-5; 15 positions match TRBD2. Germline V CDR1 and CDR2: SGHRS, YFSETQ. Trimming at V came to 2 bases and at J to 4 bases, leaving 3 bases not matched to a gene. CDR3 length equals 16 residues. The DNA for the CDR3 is TGCGCCAGCAGCTTAGGACTAGCGGGGGGGATAGAGACCCAGTACTTC. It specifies CASSLGLAGGIETQYF.

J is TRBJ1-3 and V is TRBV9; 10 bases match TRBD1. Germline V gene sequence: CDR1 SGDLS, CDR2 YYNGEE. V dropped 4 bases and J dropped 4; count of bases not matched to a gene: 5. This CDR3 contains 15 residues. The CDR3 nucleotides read TGTGCCAGCAGCCGACAGGGGGCTGGGGGAAACACCATATATTTT. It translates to CASSRQGAGGNTIYF.

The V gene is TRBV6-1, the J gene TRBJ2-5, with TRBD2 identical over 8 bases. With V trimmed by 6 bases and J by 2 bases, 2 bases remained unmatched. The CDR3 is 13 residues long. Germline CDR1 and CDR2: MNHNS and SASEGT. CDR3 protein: CASRRLAQETQYF. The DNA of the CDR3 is TGTGCCAGCAGGCGACTAGCGCAAGAGACCCAGTACTTC.

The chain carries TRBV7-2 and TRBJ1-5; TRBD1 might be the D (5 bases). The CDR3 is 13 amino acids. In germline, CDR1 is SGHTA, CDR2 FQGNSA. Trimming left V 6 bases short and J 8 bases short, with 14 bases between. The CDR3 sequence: CASSLASGEPQHF. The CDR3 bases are TGTGCCAGCAGTCTGGCTTCGGGGGAGCCCCAGCATTTT.

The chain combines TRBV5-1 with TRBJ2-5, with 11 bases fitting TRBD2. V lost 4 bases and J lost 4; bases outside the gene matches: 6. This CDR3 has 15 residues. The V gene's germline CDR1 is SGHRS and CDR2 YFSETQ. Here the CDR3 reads CASSVSGTSGETQYF. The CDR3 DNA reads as TGCGCCAGCAGCGTGTCCGGGACTAGCGGAGAGACCCAGTACTTC.

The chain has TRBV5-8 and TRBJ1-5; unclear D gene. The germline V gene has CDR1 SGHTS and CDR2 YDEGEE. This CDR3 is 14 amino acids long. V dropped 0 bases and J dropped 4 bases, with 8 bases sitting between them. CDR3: CASSLVVPNQPQHF. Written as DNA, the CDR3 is TGTGCCAGCAGCTTGGTCGTTCCGAATCAGCCCCAGCATTTT. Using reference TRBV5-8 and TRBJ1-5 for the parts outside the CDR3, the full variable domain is EAGVTQSPTHLIKTRGQQATLRCSPISGHTSVYWYQQALGLGLQFLLWYDEGEERNRGNFPPRFSGRQFPNYSSELNVNALELEDSALYLCASSLVVPNQPQHFGDGTRLSIL.

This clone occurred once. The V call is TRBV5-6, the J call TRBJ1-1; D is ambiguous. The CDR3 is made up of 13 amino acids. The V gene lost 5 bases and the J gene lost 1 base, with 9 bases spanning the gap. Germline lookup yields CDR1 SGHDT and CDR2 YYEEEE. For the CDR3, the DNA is TGTGCCAGCAGTCCCCTCCCGAACACTGAAGCTTTCTTT. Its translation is CASSPLPNTEAFF. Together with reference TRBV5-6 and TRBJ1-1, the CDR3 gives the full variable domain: DAGVTQSPTHLIKTRGQQVTLRCSPKSGHDTVSWYQQALGQGPQFIFQYYEEEERQRGNFPDRFSGHQFPNYSSELNVNALLLGDSALYLCASSPLPNTEAFFGQGTRLTVV.

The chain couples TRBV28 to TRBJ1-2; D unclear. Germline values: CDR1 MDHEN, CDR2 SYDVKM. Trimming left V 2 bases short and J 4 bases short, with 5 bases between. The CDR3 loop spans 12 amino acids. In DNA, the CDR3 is TGTGCCAGCAGTTTAAATCTCTATGGCTACACCTTC. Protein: CASSLNLYGYTF.

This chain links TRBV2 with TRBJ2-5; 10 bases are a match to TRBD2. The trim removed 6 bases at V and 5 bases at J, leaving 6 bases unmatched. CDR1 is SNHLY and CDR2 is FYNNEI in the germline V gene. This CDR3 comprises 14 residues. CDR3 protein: CASREREGWETQYF. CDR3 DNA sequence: TGTGCCAGCAGAGAGCGGGAGGGCTGGGAGACCCAGTACTTC.

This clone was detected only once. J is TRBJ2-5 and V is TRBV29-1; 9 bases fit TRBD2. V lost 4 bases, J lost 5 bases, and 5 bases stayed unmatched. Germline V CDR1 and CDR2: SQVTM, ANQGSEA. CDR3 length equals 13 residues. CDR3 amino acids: CSVGRGGTETQYF. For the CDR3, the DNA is TGCAGCGTTGGGCGGGGGGGCACCGAGACCCAGTACTTC.

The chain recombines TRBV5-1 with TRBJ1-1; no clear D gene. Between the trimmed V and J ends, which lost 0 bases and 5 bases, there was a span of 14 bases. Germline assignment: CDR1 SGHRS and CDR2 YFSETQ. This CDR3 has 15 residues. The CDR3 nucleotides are TGCGCCAGCAGCTTGGATGGAAGTCTAGCGACTGAAGCTTTCTTT. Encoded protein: CASSLDGSLATEAFF.

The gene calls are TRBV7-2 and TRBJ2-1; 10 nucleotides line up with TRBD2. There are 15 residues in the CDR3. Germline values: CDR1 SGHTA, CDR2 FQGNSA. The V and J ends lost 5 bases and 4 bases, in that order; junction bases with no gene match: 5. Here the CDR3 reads CASSRELAGYNEQFF. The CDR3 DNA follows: TGTGCCAGCAGCCGAGAACTAGCGGGGTACAATGAGCAGTTCTTC.

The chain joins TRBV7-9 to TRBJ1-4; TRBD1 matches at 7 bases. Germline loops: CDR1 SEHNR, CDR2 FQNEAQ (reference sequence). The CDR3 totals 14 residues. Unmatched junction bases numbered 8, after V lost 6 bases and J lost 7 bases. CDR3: CASSVGQGVEKLFF. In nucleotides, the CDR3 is TGTGCCAGCAGTGTAGGGCAGGGGGTTGAAAAACTGTTTTTT.

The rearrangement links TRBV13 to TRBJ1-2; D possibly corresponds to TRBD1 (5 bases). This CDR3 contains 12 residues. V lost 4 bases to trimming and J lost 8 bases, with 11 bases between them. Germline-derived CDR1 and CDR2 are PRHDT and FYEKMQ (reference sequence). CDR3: CASSSSRGGYTF. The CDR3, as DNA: TGTGCCAGCAGCTCAAGTCGGGGGGGCTACACCTTC.

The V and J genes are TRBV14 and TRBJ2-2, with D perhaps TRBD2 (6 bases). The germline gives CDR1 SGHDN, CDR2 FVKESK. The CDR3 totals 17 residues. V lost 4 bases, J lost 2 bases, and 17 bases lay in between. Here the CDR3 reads CASSPARVAVNTGELFF. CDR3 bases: TGTGCCAGCAGCCCCGCGAGGGTAGCGGTAAACACCGGGGAGCTGTTTTTT.

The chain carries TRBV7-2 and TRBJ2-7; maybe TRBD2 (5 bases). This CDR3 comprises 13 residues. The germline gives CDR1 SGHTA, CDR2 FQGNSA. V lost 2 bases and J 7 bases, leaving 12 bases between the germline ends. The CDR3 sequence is CASSLTRGNEQYF. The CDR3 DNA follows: TGTGCCAGCAGCTTAACCCGGGGTAATGAGCAGTACTTC.

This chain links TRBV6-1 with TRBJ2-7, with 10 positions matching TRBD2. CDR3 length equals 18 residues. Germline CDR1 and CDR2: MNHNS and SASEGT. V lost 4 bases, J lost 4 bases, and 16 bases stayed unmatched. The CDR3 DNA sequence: TGTGCCAGCAGTGTGATAAGGGGAGCGGGAGGGCCCACTTACGAGCAGTACTTC. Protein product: CASSVIRGAGGPTYEQYF.

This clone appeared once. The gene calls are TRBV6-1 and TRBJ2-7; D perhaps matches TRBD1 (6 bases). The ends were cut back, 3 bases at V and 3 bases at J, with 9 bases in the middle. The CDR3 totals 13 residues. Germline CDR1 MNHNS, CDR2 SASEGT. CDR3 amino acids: CASSEGAHYEQYF. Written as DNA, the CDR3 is TGTGCCAGCAGTGAGGGGGCCCACTACGAGCAGTACTTC.

In DNA form, the CDR3 reads TGTGCCAGCACCCGAGCGAGACTTTTTGGCAATCAGCCCCAGCATTTT. It codes for CASTRARLFGNQPQHF. The V gene is TRBV6-6, the J gene TRBJ1-5, with no clear D. The V end was cut by 7 bases, the J end by 2 bases, with 18 bases between. This CDR3 is 16 amino acids long. Looked up from germline, CDR1 is MNHNY and CDR2 is SVGAGI (reference sequence).